This TCR beta chain was recorded in a study of shared T cell receptors in the human thymus. Clones were sequenced by immunoSEQ multiplex PCR, and TCRdb holds only the in-frame ones, with some missing. The sample lists hundreds of thousands of clones; more than 70% were seen once. Germline V lookup: CDR1 SGHRS, CDR2 YFSETQ. CDR3 size: 18 residues. The ends lost 4 bases at V and 5 bases at J; junction bases unmatched: 10. These records were also assigned to another study, of human thymus T cells. That work adds: The donors were infants in Finland with congenital heart defects, otherwise immunologically healthy. Thymus tissue for the work was resected from patients undergoing corrective heart surgery. Related work showed strongly overlapping thymic repertoires across unrelated individuals.

The chain recombines TRBV5-1 with TRBJ2-1; 15 positions match TRBD2. Sequenced input: thymocytes. This sequence originates from a boy in the first two years of life with a congenital heart defect. CDR3 DNA: TGCGCCAGCAGCCCGGGGACTAGCGGGAGGAAGGGACACAATGAGCAGTTCTTC. This encodes CASSPGTSGRKGHNEQFF.